This T cell receptor beta chain stems from a study of Ad26.COV2.S vaccination and SARS-CoV-2 variants. Clones were read by immunoSEQ multiplex PCR, and TCRdb kept only the in-frame ones, dropping some. The sample includes 350,000 to 500,000 clones, 89% of them seen just once. The V end was cut by 7 bases, the J end by 7 bases, with 17 bases between. The CDR3 spans 13 residues. Germline V gene data show CDR1 as MDHEN and CDR2 as SYDVKM. Described treatment: over 15 received Ad26.COV2.S at low or high dose, single or two shots; several received placebo; per-sample allocation not given. Material that was analyzed had been drawn on day 63 after the first vaccine or placebo injection. What was given as vaccine was an Ad26 vector encoding Wuhan-strain SARS-CoV-2 spike. General observations from the study: Placebo recipients and vaccine recipients were similar in non-spike TCR breadth. Substantial post-vaccination breadth of spike-specific CD8+ and CD4+ T cell responses was reported.

On this clone itself: Its cognate antigen is unknown.

The starting material was peripheral blood, obtained in a trial of Ad26.COV2.S vaccine versus placebo. The chain joins TRBV28 to TRBJ2-7, with D possibly called TRBD1 or TRBD2 (6 bases each). The sequence was obtained from a person aged 18 to 59 who received the Ad26.COV2.S COVID-19 vaccine or a placebo. The CDR3 spells CASKILEGGEQYF. The CDR3 DNA reads as TGTGCCAGCAAAATTCTCGAGGGGGGTGAGCAGTACTTC.